This T cell receptor (beta chain) was retrieved from a study of T cells in Graves' hyperthyroidism and ophthalmopathy. Findings and limits, study-wide: Ophthalmopathy cases were set apart from stable hyperthyroidism by a 13 V-J model.

The study left out patients who had uncontrolled infection, other autoimmune disease, pregnancy or lactation. This clonotype has ten or more counts. Its target is unknown. Trimming shortened V by 4 bases and J by 0 bases, and 10 bases separated the two germline ends. CDR3 length: 14 residues. Germline values: CDR1 SNHLY, CDR2 FYNNEI. Amplification yielded TCR beta CDR3 regions, with RNA transcripts as the source. HTBI primers were used for first-round RT-PCR of the TCR CDR3. TCRdb re-derived calls from the multiplex PCR reads in MiXCR, one entry per CDR3 protein. Of a few hundred thousand distinct CDR3 sequences listed, around 14% are singletons.

The TCR comes from a woman aged 30 to 39 with Graves' hyperthyroidism. Sequences were obtained from blood. This rearrangement joins TRBV2 to TRBJ2-7, with unresolved D. The CDR3 loop is CASSVTHGSYEQYF. CDR3 nucleotides: TGTGCCAGCAGTGTTACACACGGCTCCTACGAGCAGTACTTC.